This T cell receptor beta chain comes out of a study of human T cells and chemical hapten exposure. About the research overall: DPC at 2% was the sensitizing agent, placed on roughly 2 cm by roughly 2 cm of upper inner arm skin.

Time point defined: patch test 3, about 24 weeks after DPC sensitization. Noted treatment: therapeutic diphenylcyclopropenone sensitization with weekly scalp DPC. The CDR3 runs 13 residues. Germline assignment: CDR1 SNHLY and CDR2 FYNNEI. J gave up 6 bases and V 2 bases, and 4 bases lay outside the gene matches. Individual cDNA molecules (in the library) carried attached unique molecular identifiers. TCRdb re-called the RACE reads with MiXCR, one entry per CDR3 protein. Of 150,000 to 200,000 distinct CDR3 sequences listed, about 27% are singletons. The chain joins TRBV2 to TRBJ2-7, with 7 bases matching TRBD1. The source was whole blood, collected in connection with sensitization to the hapten diphenylcyclopropenone (DPC). The clonotype originates from a woman aged 18-35 years with alopecia areata. Some clones in this sample may be carry-over from other donors' samples. CDR3 sequence: CASSEQGVFEQYF. As DNA, the CDR3 is TGTGCCAGCAGTGAACAGGGGGTATTCGAGCAGTACTTC.